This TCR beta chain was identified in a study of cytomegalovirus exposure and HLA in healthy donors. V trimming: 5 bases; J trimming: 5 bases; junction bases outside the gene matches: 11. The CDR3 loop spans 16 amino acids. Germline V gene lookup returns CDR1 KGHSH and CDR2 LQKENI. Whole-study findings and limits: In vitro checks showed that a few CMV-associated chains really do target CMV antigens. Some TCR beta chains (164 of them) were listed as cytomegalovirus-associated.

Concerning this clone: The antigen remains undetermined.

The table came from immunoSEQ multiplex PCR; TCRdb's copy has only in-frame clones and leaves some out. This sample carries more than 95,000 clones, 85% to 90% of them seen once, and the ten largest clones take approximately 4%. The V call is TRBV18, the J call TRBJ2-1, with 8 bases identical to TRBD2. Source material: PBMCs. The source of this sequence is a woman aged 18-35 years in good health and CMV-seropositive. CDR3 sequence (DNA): TGTGCCAGCTCAAAAGGGGCTACTAGCGGTGACAATGAGCAGTTCTTC. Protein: CASSKGATSGDNEQFF.